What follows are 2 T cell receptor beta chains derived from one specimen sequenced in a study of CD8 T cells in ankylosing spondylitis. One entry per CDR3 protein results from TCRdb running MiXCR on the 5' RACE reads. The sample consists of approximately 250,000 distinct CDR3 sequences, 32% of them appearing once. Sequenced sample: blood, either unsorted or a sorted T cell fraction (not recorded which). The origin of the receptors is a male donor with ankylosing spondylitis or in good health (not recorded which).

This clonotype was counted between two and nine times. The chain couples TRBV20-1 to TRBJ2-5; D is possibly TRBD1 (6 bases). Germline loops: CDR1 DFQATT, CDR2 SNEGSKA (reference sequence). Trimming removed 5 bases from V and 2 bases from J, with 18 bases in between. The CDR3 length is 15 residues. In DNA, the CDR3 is TGCAGTGCTGCGATTTGGGACAAAGCTCAAGAGACCCAGTACTTC. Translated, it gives CSAAIWDKAQETQYF.

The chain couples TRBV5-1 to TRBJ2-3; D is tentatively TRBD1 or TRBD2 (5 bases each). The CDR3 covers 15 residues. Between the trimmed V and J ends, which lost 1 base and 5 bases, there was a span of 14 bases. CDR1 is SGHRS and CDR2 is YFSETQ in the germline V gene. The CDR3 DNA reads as TGCGCCAGCAGCTTGAACGGGGCGAGGGGAGATACGCAGTATTTT. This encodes CASSLNGARGDTQYF.